The rows below give T cell receptor beta chains drawn from one sample of a study of blood T cell repertoires in COVID-19. The assay was immunoSEQ multiplex PCR, and TCRdb's table has in-frame clones only and misses some. The table lists tens of thousands of clones, about four fifths of them singletons, with approximately 12% in the top ten. Sequences were obtained from peripheral blood. Receptor source: a human donor in a cohort sampled during active COVID-19. The CDR3 runs from the conserved cysteine through the conserved F or W. D genes are given only for firm matches. Clone size is given for some rows only: seen once, a few or many times, or a class if the clone is expanded.

d_gene: TRBD1
abundance: -
j_gene: TRBJ2-7
v_gene: TRBV24-1
len: 16
CDR3nt: TGTGCCACCAGTGATCCCGGGACAGGGGGAGTCGGCGAGCAGTACTTC
CDR3aa: CATSDPGTGGVGEQYF

d_gene: -
abundance: few
j_gene: TRBJ1-2
v_gene: TRBV7-2
len: 15
CDR3nt: TGTGCCAGCAGCTTGAGAGGCCACGGGGTCGGCGGCTACACCTTC
CDR3aa: CASSLRGHGVGGYTF

d_gene: -
abundance: once
j_gene: TRBJ1-1
v_gene: TRBV18
len: 14
CDR3nt: TGTGCCAGCTCACCACGGCAGGGGACGAGTGAAGCTTTCTTT
CDR3aa: CASSPRQGTSEAFF

d_gene: TRBD1
abundance: -
j_gene: TRBJ2-7
v_gene: TRBV4-2
len: 16
CDR3nt: TGTGCCAGCAGCCAAGCTTCGGGACAGGGGGCTTACGAGCAGTACTTC
CDR3aa: CASSQASGQGAYEQYF

d_gene: -
abundance: few
j_gene: TRBJ1-3
v_gene: TRBV10-1
len: 16
CDR3nt: TGCGCCAGCAGTGACCCTGGAGGCCCCTCTGGAAACACCATATATTTT
CDR3aa: CASSDPGGPSGNTIYF

d_gene: TRBD1
abundance: few
j_gene: TRBJ1-5
v_gene: TRBV7-6
len: 14
CDR3nt: TGTGCCAGCAGCCCCGGGACAGGCAATCAGCCCCAGCATTTT
CDR3aa: CASSPGTGNQPQHF

d_gene: -
abundance: -
j_gene: TRBJ2-3
v_gene: TRBV5-1
len: 14
CDR3nt: TGCGCCAGCACGAGTCTGCCCGGCACAGATACGCAGTATTTT
CDR3aa: CASTSLPGTDTQYF

d_gene: TRBD2
abundance: -
j_gene: TRBJ2-5
v_gene: TRBV5-6
len: 15
CDR3nt: TGTGCCAGCAGCTCAGTCCGGGGGGATCCCGAGACCCAGTACTTC
CDR3aa: CASSSVRGDPETQYF

d_gene: -
abundance: -
j_gene: TRBJ2-1
v_gene: TRBV12-3/TRBV12-4
len: 13
CDR3nt: TGTGCCAGCAGTTTCCGCGGTTACAATGAGCAGTTCTTC
CDR3aa: CASSFRGYNEQFF

d_gene: TRBD1
abundance: -
j_gene: TRBJ2-6
v_gene: TRBV28
len: 16
CDR3nt: TGTGCCAGCAACCCACAGGGGGATGCTGGGGCCAACGTCCTGACTTTC
CDR3aa: CASNPQGDAGANVLTF

d_gene: TRBD2
abundance: -
j_gene: TRBJ2-5
v_gene: TRBV5-1
len: 16
CDR3nt: TGCGCCAGCAGCCCTAGAGGAGCGGGAGGCGGGGAGACCCAGTACTTC
CDR3aa: CASSPRGAGGGETQYF

d_gene: TRBD2
abundance: -
j_gene: TRBJ2-7
v_gene: TRBV4-2
len: 15
CDR3nt: TGTGCCAGCAGCCAAGACCTGACTAGCGCAAGGGAGCAGTACTTC
CDR3aa: CASSQDLTSAREQYF